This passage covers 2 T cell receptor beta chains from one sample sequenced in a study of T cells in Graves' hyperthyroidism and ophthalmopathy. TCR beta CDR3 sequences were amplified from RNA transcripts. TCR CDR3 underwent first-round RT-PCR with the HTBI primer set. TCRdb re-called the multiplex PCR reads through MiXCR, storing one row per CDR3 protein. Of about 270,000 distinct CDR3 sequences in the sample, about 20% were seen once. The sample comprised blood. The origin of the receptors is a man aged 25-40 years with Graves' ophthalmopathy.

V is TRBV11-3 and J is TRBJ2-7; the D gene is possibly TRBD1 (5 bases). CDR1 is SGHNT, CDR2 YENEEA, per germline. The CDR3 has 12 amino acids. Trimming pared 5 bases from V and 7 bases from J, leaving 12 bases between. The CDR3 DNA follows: TGTGCCAGCAGCCCCCTAAGACAGGAGCAGTACTTC. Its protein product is CASSPLRQEQYF.

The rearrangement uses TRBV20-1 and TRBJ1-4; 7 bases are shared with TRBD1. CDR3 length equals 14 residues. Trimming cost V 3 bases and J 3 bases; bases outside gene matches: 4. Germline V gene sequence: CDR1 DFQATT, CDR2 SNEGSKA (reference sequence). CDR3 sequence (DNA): TGCAGTGCTAGCCCGGGACAGTCTAATGAAAAACTGTTTTTT. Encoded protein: CSASPGQSNEKLFF.